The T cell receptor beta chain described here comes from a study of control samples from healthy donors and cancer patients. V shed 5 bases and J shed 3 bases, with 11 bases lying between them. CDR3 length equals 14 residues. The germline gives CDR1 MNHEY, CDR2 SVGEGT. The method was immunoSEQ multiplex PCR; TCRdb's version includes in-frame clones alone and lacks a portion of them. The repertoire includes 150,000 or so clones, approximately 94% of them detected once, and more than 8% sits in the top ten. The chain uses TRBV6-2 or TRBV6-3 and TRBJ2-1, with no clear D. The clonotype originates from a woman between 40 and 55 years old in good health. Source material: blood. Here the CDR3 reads CASSTSTDYNEQFF. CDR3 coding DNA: TGTGCCAGCAGTACCTCGACGGACTACAATGAGCAGTTCTTC.